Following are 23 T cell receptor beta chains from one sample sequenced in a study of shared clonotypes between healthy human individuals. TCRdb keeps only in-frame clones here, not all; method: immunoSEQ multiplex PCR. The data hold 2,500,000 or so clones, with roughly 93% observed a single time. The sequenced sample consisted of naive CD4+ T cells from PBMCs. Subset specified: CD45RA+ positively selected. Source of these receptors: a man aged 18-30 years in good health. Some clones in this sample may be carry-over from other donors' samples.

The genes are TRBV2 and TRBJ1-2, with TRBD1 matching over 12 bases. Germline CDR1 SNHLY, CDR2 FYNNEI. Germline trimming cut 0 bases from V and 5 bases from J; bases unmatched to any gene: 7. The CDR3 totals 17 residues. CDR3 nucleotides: TGTGCCAGCAGTGAAGCCGGGACAGGGGGCGCGGGGTATGGCTACACCTTC. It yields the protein CASSEAGTGGAGYGYTF.

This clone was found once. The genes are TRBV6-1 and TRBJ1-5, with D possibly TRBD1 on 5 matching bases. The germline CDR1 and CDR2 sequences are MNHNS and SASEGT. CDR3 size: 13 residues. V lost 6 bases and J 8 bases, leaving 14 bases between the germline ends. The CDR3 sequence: CASRGTAREPQHF. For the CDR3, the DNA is TGTGCCAGCAGGGGGACGGCCCGGGAGCCCCAGCATTTT.

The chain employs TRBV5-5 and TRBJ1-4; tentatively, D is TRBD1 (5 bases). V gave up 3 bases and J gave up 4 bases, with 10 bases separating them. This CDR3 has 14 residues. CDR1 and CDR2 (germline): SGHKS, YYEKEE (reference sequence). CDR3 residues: CASSSRVFNEKLFF. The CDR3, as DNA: TGTGCCAGCAGCTCCAGGGTATTTAATGAAAAACTGTTTTTT.

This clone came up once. The CDR3 region has the DNA TGTGCCAGCAGTTCATGGGACCGCCAAGAGACCCAGTACTTC. Translated: CASSSWDRQETQYF. The rearrangement uses TRBV27 and TRBJ2-5; the D call may be TRBD1 or TRBD2 (5 bases each). The CDR3 sequence is 14 residues long. Looked up from germline, CDR1 is MNHEY and CDR2 is SMNVEV (reference sequence). Trimming removed 4 bases from V and 1 base from J, with 10 bases in between.

CDR3 nucleotide sequence: TGCGCCAGCAGCCCAACTACCGGGACTTCCTACAATGAGCAGTTCTTC. This sequence encodes CASSPTTGTSYNEQFF. This chain joins TRBV5-1 and TRBJ2-1; D may be TRBD2 (6 bases). The CDR3 sequence is 16 residues long. Germline CDR1 and CDR2: SGHRS and YFSETQ. V was trimmed by 4 bases and J by 1 base, leaving 15 bases between them.

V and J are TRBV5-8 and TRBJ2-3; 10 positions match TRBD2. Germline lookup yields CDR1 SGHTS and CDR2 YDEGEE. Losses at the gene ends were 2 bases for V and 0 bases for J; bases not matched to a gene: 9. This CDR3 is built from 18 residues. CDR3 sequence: CASSLPTASGRSTDTQYF. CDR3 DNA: TGTGCCAGCAGCTTACCAACCGCTAGCGGGAGAAGCACAGATACGCAGTATTTT.

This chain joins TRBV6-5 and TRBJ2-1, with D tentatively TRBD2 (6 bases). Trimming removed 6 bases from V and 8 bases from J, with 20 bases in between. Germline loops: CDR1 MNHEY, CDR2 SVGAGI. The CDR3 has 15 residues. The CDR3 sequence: CASRVAAPGSHEQFF. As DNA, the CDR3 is TGTGCCAGCAGGGTAGCGGCTCCCGGGTCCCATGAGCAGTTCTTC.

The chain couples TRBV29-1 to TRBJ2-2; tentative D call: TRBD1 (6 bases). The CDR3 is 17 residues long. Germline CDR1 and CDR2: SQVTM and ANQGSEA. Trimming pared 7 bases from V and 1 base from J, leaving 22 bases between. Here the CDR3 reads CSAATRTGIGNTGELFF. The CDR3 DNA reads TGCAGCGCGGCGACCAGAACAGGGATAGGGAACACCGGGGAGCTGTTTTTT.

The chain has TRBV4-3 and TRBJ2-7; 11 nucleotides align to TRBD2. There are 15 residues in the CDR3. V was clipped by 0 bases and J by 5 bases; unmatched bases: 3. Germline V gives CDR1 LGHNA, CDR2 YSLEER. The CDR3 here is CASSQDSGRADEQYF. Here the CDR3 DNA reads TGCGCCAGCAGCCAAGATAGCGGGAGGGCCGACGAGCAGTACTTC.

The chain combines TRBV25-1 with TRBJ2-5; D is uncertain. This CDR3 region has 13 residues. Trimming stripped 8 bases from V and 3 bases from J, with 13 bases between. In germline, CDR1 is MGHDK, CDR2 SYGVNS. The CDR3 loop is CASPVGPEETQYF. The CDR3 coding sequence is TGTGCCAGCCCAGTAGGGCCGGAAGAGACCCAGTACTTC.

The CDR3 loop reads CSVAERLPVFQETQYF. Here the CDR3 DNA reads TGCAGCGTTGCCGAGCGGCTCCCCGTTTTCCAAGAGACCCAGTACTTC. The gene calls are TRBV29-1 and TRBJ2-5, with a possible D match to TRBD2 (5 bases). CDR3 length: 16 amino acids. V was pared by 4 bases and J by 1 base, with 19 bases between. Per germline, CDR1 SQVTM and CDR2 ANQGSEA.

The CDR3: CASIGLAQSSYNEQFF. In DNA, the CDR3 is TGTGCCAGCATTGGGCTCGCCCAAAGCTCCTACAATGAGCAGTTCTTC. The J gene is TRBJ2-1, the V gene TRBV28; D remains unclear. Trimming stripped 7 bases from V and 0 bases from J, with 16 bases between. Germline CDR1 MDHEN, CDR2 SYDVKM. This CDR3 is 16 amino acids long.

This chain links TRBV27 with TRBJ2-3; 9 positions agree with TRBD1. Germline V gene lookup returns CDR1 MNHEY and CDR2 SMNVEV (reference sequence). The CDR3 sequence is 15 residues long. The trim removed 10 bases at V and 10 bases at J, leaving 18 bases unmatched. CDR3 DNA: TGTGCCACCACTCAAAAGGGGACAGGGTACCAATCGCAGTATTTT. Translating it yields CATTQKGTGYQSQYF.

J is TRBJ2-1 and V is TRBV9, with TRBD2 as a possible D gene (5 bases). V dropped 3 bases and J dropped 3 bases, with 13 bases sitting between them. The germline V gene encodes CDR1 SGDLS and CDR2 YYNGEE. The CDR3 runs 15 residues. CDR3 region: CASSARPGSYNEQFF. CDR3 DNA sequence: TGTGCCAGCAGCGCCCGCCCGGGGAGCTACAATGAGCAGTTCTTC.

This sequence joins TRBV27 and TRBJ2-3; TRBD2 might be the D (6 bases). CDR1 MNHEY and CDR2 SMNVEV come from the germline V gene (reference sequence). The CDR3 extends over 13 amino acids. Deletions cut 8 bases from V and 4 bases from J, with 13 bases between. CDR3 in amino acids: CASGPGLADTQYF. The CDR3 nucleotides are TGTGCCAGCGGACCGGGACTTGCAGATACGCAGTATTTT.

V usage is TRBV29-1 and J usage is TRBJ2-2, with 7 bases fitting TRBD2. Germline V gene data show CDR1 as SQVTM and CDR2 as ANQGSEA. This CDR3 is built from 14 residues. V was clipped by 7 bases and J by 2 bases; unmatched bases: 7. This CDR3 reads CSARSGINTGELFF. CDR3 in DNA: TGCAGCGCCCGAAGCGGGATAAACACCGGGGAGCTGTTTTTT.

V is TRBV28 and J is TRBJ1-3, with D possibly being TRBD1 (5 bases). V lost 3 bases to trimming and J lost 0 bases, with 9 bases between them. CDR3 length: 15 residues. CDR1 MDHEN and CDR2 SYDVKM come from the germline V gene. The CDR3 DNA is TGTGCCAGCAGTTTCGGGGGACGCTCTGGAAACACCATATATTTT. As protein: CASSFGGRSGNTIYF.

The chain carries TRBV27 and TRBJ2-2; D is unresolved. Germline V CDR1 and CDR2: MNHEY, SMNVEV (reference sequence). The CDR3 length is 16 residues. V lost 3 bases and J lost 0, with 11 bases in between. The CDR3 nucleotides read TGTGCCAGCAGTTTTTTAATTGGGGCGAACACCGGGGAGCTGTTTTTT. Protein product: CASSFLIGANTGELFF.

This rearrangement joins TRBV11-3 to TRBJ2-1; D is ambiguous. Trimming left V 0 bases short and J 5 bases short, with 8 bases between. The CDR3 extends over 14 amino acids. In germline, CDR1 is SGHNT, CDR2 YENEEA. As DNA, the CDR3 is TGTGCCAGCAGCTTAGATGCCAAAGACAATGAGCAGTTCTTC. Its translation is CASSLDAKDNEQFF.

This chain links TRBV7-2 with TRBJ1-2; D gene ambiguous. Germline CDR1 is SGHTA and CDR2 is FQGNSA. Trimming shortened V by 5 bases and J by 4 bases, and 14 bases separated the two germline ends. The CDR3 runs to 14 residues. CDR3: CASSRRGDSYGYTF. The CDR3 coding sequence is TGTGCCAGCAGCCGCCGGGGAGATTCCTATGGCTACACCTTC.

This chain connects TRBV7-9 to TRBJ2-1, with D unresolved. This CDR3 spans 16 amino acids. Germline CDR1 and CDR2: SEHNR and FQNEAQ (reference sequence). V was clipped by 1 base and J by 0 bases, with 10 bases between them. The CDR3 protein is CASSLVPYLSYNEQFF. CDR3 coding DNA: TGTGCCAGCAGCTTAGTTCCATACCTCTCCTACAATGAGCAGTTCTTC.

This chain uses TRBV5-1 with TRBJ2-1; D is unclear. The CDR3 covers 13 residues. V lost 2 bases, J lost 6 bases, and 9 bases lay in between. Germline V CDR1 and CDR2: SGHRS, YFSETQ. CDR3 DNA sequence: TGCGCCAGCAGCTTCCTAGTAGGCAATGAGCAGTTCTTC. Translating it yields CASSFLVGNEQFF.

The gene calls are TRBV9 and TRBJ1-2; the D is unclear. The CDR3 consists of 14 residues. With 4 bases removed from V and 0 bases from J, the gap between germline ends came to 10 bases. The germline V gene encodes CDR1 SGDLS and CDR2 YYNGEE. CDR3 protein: CASSPQTSNYGYTF. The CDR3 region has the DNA TGTGCCAGCAGCCCCCAGACATCTAACTATGGCTACACCTTC.